The sequence of this T cell receptor beta chain was determined in a study of blood T cells in healthy people across ages. CDR3 size: 15 residues. The germline V gene encodes CDR1 LGHNA and CDR2 YSLEER. Trimming took off 3 bases at V and 8 bases at J, with 19 bases between the two ends. A second PCR, run for roughly 7 to 12 cycles, used a sample-barcoded 5' primer plus a J-beta primer mix. TCRdb processed the 5' RACE reads anew with MiXCR; each CDR3 protein has one entry. Of about 650,000 distinct CDR3 sequences listed, roughly 32% are singletons. This chain links TRBV4-3 with TRBJ1-2; D perhaps matches TRBD1 (5 bases). This sequence originates from a woman aged 80 or over in good health. Material for sequencing was blood. CDR3 region: CASSQVATGENGYTF. CDR3 DNA sequence: TGCGCCAGCAGCCAGGTCGCGACGGGGGAGAACGGCTACACCTTC.